This TCR beta chain emerged from a study of PD-1 blockade in classical Hodgkin lymphoma. Across the study: It was nivolumab at 3 mg/kg, given intravenously every 2 weeks, that patients received.

Time point of the sample: cycle 4 day 1 (C4D1), after 6 weeks of nivolumab. All the patients suffered relapse after autologous stem cell transplantation, and brentuximab vedotin exposure differed. Germline V gene sequence: CDR1 SQVTM, CDR2 ANQGSEA. This CDR3 contains 15 residues. Sequenced by immunoSEQ multiplex PCR; TCRdb stores in-frame clones only, minus some. The sample yields roughly 50,000 clones, nearly 90% seen once. This clone was detected only once. At one of its ends the junction is not consistent with the germline gene, which may arise from a read error. Specimen: peripheral blood mononuclear cells (PBMCs), collected before the fourth cycle of nivolumab. V gene TRBV29-1 combines with J gene TRBJ2-7, with D perhaps matching TRBD2 (5 bases). The sequence came from a human donor with classical Hodgkin lymphoma. The chain's CDR3 is CGVEGGENKAYEQYF. CDR3 bases: TGCGGCGTTGAGGGTGGAGAAAACAAGGCCTACGAGCAGTACTTC.